The clone carrying this T cell receptor (beta chain) was counted many times. What it binds is unknown. The data stem from a study of metastatic and nonmetastatic thyroid tumors. Study information: Malignant and benign thyroid patients had repertoires compared in peripheral blood and tumor or nodule tissue.

In the authors' workflow: Clinicopathological groups supplied CDR3 differences that were used to build a distant-metastasis classifier for papillary thyroid cancer. TCRdb re-processed the PCR reads through MiXCR. TCRdb's processing, not the authors', yielded these V and J calls. The sample holds tens of thousands of clones, 12% seen once. Looked up from germline, CDR1 is PRHDT and CDR2 is FYEKMQ (reference sequence). CDR3 length equals 14 residues. V lost 5 bases, J lost 7 bases, and 15 bases lay in between. Study outcomes and limitations: Within blood and tumor, benign nodules reportedly had significantly lower TCR beta diversity than malignant thyroid tumors did.

Thyroid surgery was preceded by no treatment in any patient. The chain joins TRBV13 to TRBJ2-1; D tentatively fits TRBD1 or TRBD2 (5 bases each). Sequenced material: blood. This clonotype was sampled from a male donor with papillary thyroid cancer or a benign thyroid nodule (not recorded which). Some clones in this sample may be carry-over from other donors' samples. In DNA, the CDR3 is TGTGCCAGCAGCCCATGGGGGAGAGAAAATGAGCAGTTCTTC. Residues: CASSPWGRENEQFF.